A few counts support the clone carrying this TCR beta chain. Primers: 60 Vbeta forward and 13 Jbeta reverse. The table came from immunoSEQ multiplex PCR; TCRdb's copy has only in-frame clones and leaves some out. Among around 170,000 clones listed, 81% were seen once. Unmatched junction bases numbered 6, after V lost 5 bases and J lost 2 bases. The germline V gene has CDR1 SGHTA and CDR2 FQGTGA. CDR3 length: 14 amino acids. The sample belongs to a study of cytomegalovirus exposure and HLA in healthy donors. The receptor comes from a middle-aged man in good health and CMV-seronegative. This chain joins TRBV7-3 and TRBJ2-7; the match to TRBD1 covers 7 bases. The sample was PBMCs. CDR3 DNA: TGTGCCAGCAGCCCCGGGACAGCCACCTACGAGCAGTACTTC. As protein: CASSPGTATYEQYF. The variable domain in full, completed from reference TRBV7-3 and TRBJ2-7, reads GAGVSQTPSNKVTEKGKYVELRCDPISGHTALYWYRQSLGQGPEFLIYFQGTGAADDSGLPNDRFFAVRPEGSVSTLKIQRTERGDSAVYLCASSPGTATYEQYFGPGTRLTVT.